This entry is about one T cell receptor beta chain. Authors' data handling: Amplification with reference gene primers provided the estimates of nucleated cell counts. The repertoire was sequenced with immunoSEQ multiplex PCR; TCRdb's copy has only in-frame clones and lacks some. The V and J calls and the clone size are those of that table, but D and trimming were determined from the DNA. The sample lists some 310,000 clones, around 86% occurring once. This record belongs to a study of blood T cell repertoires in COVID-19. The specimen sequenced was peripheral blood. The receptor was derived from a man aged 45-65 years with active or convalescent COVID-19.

The CDR3 DNA is TGTGCCAGCAGCCCCATCCCCGGGACTAAAAATGAAAAACTGTTTTTT. Residues: CASSPIPGTKNEKLFF. V gene TRBV28 combines with J gene TRBJ1-4; D is perhaps TRBD1 (5 bases). This CDR3 is 16 amino acids long. V lost 6 bases to trimming and J lost 5 bases, with 19 bases between them. CDR1 and CDR2 (germline): MDHEN, SYDVKM.